Listed below are T cell receptor beta chains from one sample, sequenced in a study of cytotoxic CD8 clonotypes in ibrutinib-treated CLL. Profiling relied on immunoSEQ multiplex PCR, and the TCRdb table lists in-frame clones only, not all of them. The table lists hundreds of thousands of clones, less than 75% of them singletons. This specimen consisted of PBMCs, obtained after 24 months of ibrutinib treatment. The source is a human donor with chronic lymphocytic leukemia. Both conserved end residues are part of each CDR3. A D gene is named only where the DNA matches it firmly. Expanded clones get a size class; other rows say once, few or many, or leave the size out.

d_call j_call clone_size v_call cdr3_nt cdr3_aa
TRBD1 TRBJ1-2 NA TRBV4-3 TGCGCCAGCAGCCAAGATCCGACAGGGGTGAACTATGGCTACACCTTC CASSQDPTGVNYGYTF
TRBD2 TRBJ2-4 NA TRBV29-1 TGCAGCGTTTTAAAGCATAGCGGGACAGCCAAAAACATTCAGTACTTC CSVLKHSGTAKNIQYF
TRBD2 TRBJ2-7 NA TRBV11-2 TGTGCCAGCAGCTTAGAGTTTGGTAGCGGGAGCGTCTACGAGCAGTACTTC CASSLEFGSGSVYEQYF
NA TRBJ1-2 NA TRBV10-3 TGTGCCACCAGTCCGGGACTCGAAGACTATGGCTACACCTTC CATSPGLEDYGYTF
NA TRBJ1-2 NA TRBV28 TGTGCCAGCAATGCCTTAAAATATGGCTACACCTTC CASNALKYGYTF
TRBD2 TRBJ2-1 NA TRBV30 TGTGCCTGGAGTGCTTGGCGGGAGGGCCGTTCCTACAATGAGCAGTTCTTC CAWSAWREGRSYNEQFF
TRBD1 TRBJ1-5 few TRBV6-6 TGTGCCAGCAGTTTTACAGGGGTAATTCAGCCCCAGCATTTT CASSFTGVIQPQHF
NA TRBJ1-2 NA TRBV19 TGTGCCAGTAGTCTCCCGACTGATGGCTACACCTTC CASSLPTDGYTF
TRBD1 TRBJ2-7 NA TRBV28 TGTGCCAGCAGCTGGGACAGCCCAAACTACGAGCAGTACTTC CASSWDSPNYEQYF
NA TRBJ1-2 few TRBV27 TGTGCCAGCAGTCTTCTACAGGGAAACTATGGCTACACCTTC CASSLLQGNYGYTF
NA TRBJ2-7 NA TRBV19 TGTGCCAGTAGTATAGATCGGGGGGAGCAGGGGGCTTCCTACGAGCAGTACTTC CASSIDRGEQGASYEQYF
TRBD2 TRBJ2-4 NA TRBV19 TGTGCCAGTAGTAACCCCGGGAGGAAGTACTTC CASSNPGRKYF
TRBD1 TRBJ2-2 NA TRBV5-1 TGCGCCAGCAGCCCGGGACAGGTGGACCGCGGGGAGCTGTTTTTT CASSPGQVDRGELFF
NA TRBJ2-7 NA TRBV2 TGTGCCAGCAGCGGGGTTTCATCCTACGAGCAGTACTTC CASSGVSSYEQYF
NA TRBJ1-2 NA TRBV5-6 TGTGCCAGCAGTTACAGCTATGGCTACACCTTC CASSYSYGYTF
NA TRBJ1-1 once TRBV13 TGTGCCAGCAGCTTATATGGGACTTTTGAGGCTTTCTTT CASSLYGTFEAFF
TRBD1 TRBJ2-1 NA TRBV19 TGTGCCAGTAGTACGACAGGGGTAAAGTTGTCGAATGAGCAGTTCTTC CASSTTGVKLSNEQFF
NA TRBJ2-4 NA TRBV9 TGTGCCAGCAGCGAGGCTGGGGCAGGGAGACCTGGAGGCATTCAGTACTTC CASSEAGAGRPGGIQYF
NA TRBJ2-7 NA TRBV27 TGTGCCAGCAGTCCGGGGGCTGTCTACGAGCAGTACTTC CASSPGAVYEQYF
TRBD2 TRBJ2-3 NA TRBV5-1 TGCGCCAGCAGTTGGGGACTAGCGGGAGGAGGCACAGATACGCAGTATTTT CASSWGLAGGGTDTQYF
NA TRBJ2-1 NA TRBV28 TGTGCCAGCAGTTTGACAGGCGGTAGTGAGCAGTTCTTC CASSLTGGSEQFF
NA TRBJ2-7 few TRBV11-2 TGTGCCAGCAGCTCCTCCTACGAGCAGTACTTC CASSSSYEQYF
NA TRBJ1-5 NA TRBV5-1 TGCGCCAGCAGCGACGGGACCGGTAATCAGCCCCAGCATTTT CASSDGTGNQPQHF
NA TRBJ2-3 NA TRBV9 TGTGCCAGCAGCGGGACTTTTTTCGAAGATACGCAGTATTTT CASSGTFFEDTQYF
NA TRBJ2-3 few TRBV5-4 TGTGCCAGCAGCGGTGCGGCGTCGTCGCCGACTAGCACAGATACGCAGTATTTT CASSGAASSPTSTDTQYF
NA TRBJ2-2 NA TRBV10-3 TGTGCCATCAGTGAAGACAGAACCGGGGAGCTGTTTTTT CAISEDRTGELFF
NA TRBJ2-3 NA TRBV7-6 TGTGCCAGCAGCTTAGCGCGGGACAGTTTTACTAGCACAGATACGCAGTATTTT CASSLARDSFTSTDTQYF
TRBD1 TRBJ2-7 NA TRBV6-5 TGTGCCACTAGGATAGACAGGGACGGAATCGAGCAGTACTTC CATRIDRDGIEQYF
NA TRBJ2-7 NA TRBV11-2 TGTGCCAGCAGCTTAGGTGTGGGGTCAGGGACTCAACCCTACGAGCAGTACTTC CASSLGVGSGTQPYEQYF
NA TRBJ2-7 NA TRBV28 TGTGCCAGCAGTTTGGCTGCCGAGCAGTACTTC CASSLAAEQYF
TRBD2 TRBJ2-7 NA TRBV4-2 TGTGCCAGCAGCCAAGATCCTAGCGGGAGTAAGGCGGACGAGCAGTACTTC CASSQDPSGSKADEQYF
TRBD1 TRBJ1-2 NA TRBV27 TGTGCCAGCAGTGAAAGCCGGGACAGGGGTAGGCCCACCTTC CASSESRDRGRPTF
TRBD2 TRBJ2-1 few TRBV2 TGTGCCAGCAGTACCCCCCCGGGACTAGCGGGAGGCTACAATGAGCAGTTCTTC CASSTPPGLAGGYNEQFF
NA TRBJ2-3 NA TRBV27 TGTGCCAGCAGTCGAAGCACAGATACGCAGTATTTT CASSRSTDTQYF
NA TRBJ2-5 once TRBV7-6 TGTGCCAGCAGCTTAGTGGCAGCCCAAGAGACCCAGTACTTC CASSLVAAQETQYF
NA TRBJ2-7 NA TRBV7-3 TGTGCCAGCAGCTCACGCAACGAGCAGTACTTC CASSSRNEQYF
NA TRBJ2-7 few TRBV2 TGTGCCAGCATGGGGCGCGAGCAGTACTTC CASMGREQYF
TRBD2 TRBJ2-1 NA TRBV4-2 TGTGCCAGCAGCCTTGGGACTAGCGGGAGTAATGAGCAGTTCTTC CASSLGTSGSNEQFF
NA TRBJ2-5 NA TRBV28 TGTGCCAGCACAGGGCCCCAACAAGAGACCCAGTACTTC CASTGPQQETQYF
NA TRBJ2-7 NA TRBV6-6 TGTGCCAGCACCCCAGGCCCTGTCTCCTACGAGCAGTACTTC CASTPGPVSYEQYF
NA TRBJ2-2 NA TRBV6-6 TGTGCCAGCTCCACGGGGGAGACGGAGCTGTTTTTT CASSTGETELFF
NA TRBJ1-5 NA TRBV19 TGTGCCAGTAGTACAATACAGGGATGGCAGCCCCAGCATTTT CASSTIQGWQPQHF
NA TRBJ2-3 once TRBV15 TGTGCCACCAGCAGAGCCTCAGGGTTGGATACGCAGTATTTT CATSRASGLDTQYF
TRBD1 TRBJ1-2 NA TRBV28 TGTGCCAGCACTATTGGACAGGCCAGAGGCTACACCTTC CASTIGQARGYTF
NA TRBJ2-2 NA TRBV9 TGTGCCAGCAGCGTACAGGGTTCTTCCGGGGAGCTGTTTTTT CASSVQGSSGELFF
NA TRBJ2-1 NA TRBV27 TGTGCCAGCAGTTTCCGGGACTCCGCGTTCTTC CASSFRDSAFF
TRBD2 TRBJ2-5 NA TRBV2 TGTGCCAGCGCGGGAGGGCCTTTCGCGGAGACCCAGTACTTC CASAGGPFAETQYF
NA TRBJ2-5 NA TRBV2 TGTGCCAGCAGTGAAGCGGGGGGCCTAGCGGCCCTTCAAGAGACCCAGTACTTC CASSEAGGLAALQETQYF
NA TRBJ2-7 NA TRBV4-2 TGTGCCAGCAGCCAAGGGAGGACTACCTCCTACGAGCAGTACTTC CASSQGRTTSYEQYF
NA TRBJ2-7 NA TRBV10-3 TGTGCCATCAGTGAGTCCGACAGACCCTCGGACGAGCAGTACTTC CAISESDRPSDEQYF
TRBD1 TRBJ1-4 few TRBV27 TGTGCCAGCAGTTCCGGACAGGGTGGAAAACTGTTTTTT CASSSGQGGKLFF
NA TRBJ1-5 NA TRBV7-2 TGTGCCAGCAGCTTAGTTTCAGGCCAGCCCCAGCATTTT CASSLVSGQPQHF
TRBD2 TRBJ2-1 NA TRBV28 TGTGCCAGCAGTTCCCTGGGGGGAACTGGCCAGCGGGGATACAATGAGCAGTTCTTC CASSSLGGTGQRGYNEQFF
NA TRBJ1-4 NA TRBV19 TGTGCCAGTAGTATAGATCGGCAGTCTAATGAAAAACTGTTTTTT CASSIDRQSNEKLFF
NA TRBJ2-4 NA TRBV28 TGTGCCAGCATTTCACGGCAAAACATTCAGTACTTC CASISRQNIQYF
NA TRBJ1-3 NA TRBV5-4 TGTGCCAGCAGCTTGGGAGCAAATGGAAACACCATATATTTT CASSLGANGNTIYF
NA TRBJ2-5 NA TRBV6-1 TGTGCCAGCAGTTCCGGGGCCTACCAAGAGACCCAGTACTTC CASSSGAYQETQYF